Listed below are T cell receptor beta chains from one sample, sequenced in a study of T cells in localized non-small cell lung cancer. Clones were read by immunoSEQ multiplex PCR, and TCRdb kept only the in-frame ones, dropping some. Of tens of thousands of clones listed, roughly four fifths were seen once; the top ten hold approximately 2.8%. Specimen: peripheral blood, collected before any cancer treatment. All receptors come from a man aged 35 to 69 with stage I lung adenocarcinoma. The CDR3 runs from the conserved cysteine through the conserved F or W. Each record gives: J gene, V gene, clone size, D gene, CDR3 protein, CDR3 DNA. A D gene is named only where the DNA matches it firmly. Clone size is not always given. Where it is, it says once, few, many or a class for expanded clones.

>TRBJ2-1|TRBV5-6|NA|NA
CASSLGTLLTDEQFF
TGTGCCAGCAGCTTGGGCACTCTTTTGACCGATGAGCAGTTCTTC
>TRBJ2-3|TRBV18|NA|NA
CASSPRTDTQYF
TGTGCCAGCTCACCACGAACCGATACGCAGTATTTT
>TRBJ2-3|TRBV12-1|NA|NA
CARVPSLYTDTQYF
TGTGCCAGAGTTCCCTCTTTATACACAGATACGCAGTATTTT
>TRBJ2-5|TRBV14|NA|TRBD1
CASSSRDRGSQTQYF
TGTGCCAGCAGCTCCCGGGACAGGGGGTCTCAGACCCAGTACTTC
>TRBJ2-7|TRBV6-5|NA|TRBD1
CASSDRGDEQYF
TGTGCCAGCAGCGACAGGGGGGACGAGCAGTACTTC
>TRBJ2-7|TRBV5-1|NA|NA
CASSVEPSPYEQYF
TGCGCCAGCAGCGTGGAACCAAGCCCCTACGAGCAGTACTTC
>TRBJ2-3|TRBV7-3|NA|TRBD2
CASSLLGVAGTDTQYF
TGTGCCAGCAGCTTATTAGGGGTAGCGGGGACAGATACGCAGTATTTT
>TRBJ1-2|TRBV2|NA|NA
CASMASRPYGYTF
TGTGCCAGCATGGCATCTCGACCCTATGGCTACACCTTC
>TRBJ2-2|TRBV13|NA|NA
CASSPRDSFTGELFF
TGTGCCAGCAGCCCAAGGGACTCTTTCACCGGGGAGCTGTTTTTT
>TRBJ2-3|TRBV6-5|NA|NA
CASSLLAWGTDTQYF
TGTGCCAGCAGTTTGCTAGCTTGGGGCACAGATACGCAGTATTTT
>TRBJ2-7|TRBV13|NA|TRBD1
CASSFNDRGTYEQYF
TGTGCCAGCAGCTTCAACGACAGGGGCACCTACGAGCAGTACTTC
>TRBJ2-7|TRBV29-1|NA|NA
CSVQTGPFEQYF
TGCAGCGTTCAGACAGGTCCCTTCGAGCAGTACTTC
>TRBJ2-1|TRBV5-1|few|NA
CASSTGSGTYNEQFF
TGCGCCAGCAGTACCGGGAGCGGGACATACAATGAGCAGTTCTTC
>TRBJ2-7|TRBV2|NA|TRBD2
CASRTRVAGGEQYF
TGTGCCAGCAGGACAAGGGTAGCGGGAGGCGAGCAGTACTTC
>TRBJ2-4|TRBV2|NA|TRBD1
CASSSGTGSSTAKNIQYF
TGTGCCAGCAGTTCCGGGACAGGGTCGTCAACGGCCAAAAACATTCAGTACTTC
>TRBJ2-7|TRBV29-1|NA|NA
CSDPTENSYEQYF
TGCAGCGACCCGACAGAAAACTCCTACGAGCAGTACTTC
>TRBJ2-5|TRBV30|NA|NA
CAWSDPGQGGTQYF
TGTGCCTGGAGTGACCCTGGGCAGGGTGGGACCCAGTACTTC
>TRBJ2-7|TRBV15|NA|TRBD2
CATSRRPPGLAGGPTGTDF
TGTGCCACCAGCAGGCGGCCACCGGGACTAGCGGGAGGGCCTACAGGTACGGACTTC
>TRBJ1-1|TRBV20-1|few|NA
CSARGMEAFF
TGCAGTGCTAGGGGGATGGAAGCTTTCTTT
>TRBJ1-1|TRBV5-1|NA|NA
CASSVGLLNTEAFF
TGCGCCAGCAGCGTGGGACTCCTGAACACTGAAGCTTTCTTT
>TRBJ2-7|TRBV18|NA|TRBD2
CASSPEPSGGVYEQYF
TGTGCCAGCTCACCCGAACCTAGCGGGGGTGTCTACGAGCAGTACTTC
>TRBJ2-3|TRBV27|NA|TRBD1
CASSPRRTGFQYF
TGTGCCAGCAGTCCCCGGCGGACAGGGTTTCAGTATTTT
>TRBJ2-1|TRBV14|NA|NA
CASSQEQGIEQFF
TGTGCCAGCAGCCAAGAACAGGGTATTGAGCAGTTCTTC
>TRBJ2-1|TRBV7-9|once|TRBD2
CASSPGTSGGYSYNEQFF
TGTGCCAGCAGCCCAGGGACTAGCGGGGGTTACTCCTACAATGAGCAGTTCTTC